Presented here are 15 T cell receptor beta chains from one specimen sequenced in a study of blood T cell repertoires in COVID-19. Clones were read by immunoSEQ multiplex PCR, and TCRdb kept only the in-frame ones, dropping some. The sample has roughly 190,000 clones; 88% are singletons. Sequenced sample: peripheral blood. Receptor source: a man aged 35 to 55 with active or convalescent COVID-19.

Here the CDR3 reads CASSPDRNSNQPQHF. CDR3 DNA sequence: TGTGCCAGCAGTCCCGACAGGAATAGCAATCAGCCCCAGCATTTT. The rearrangement uses TRBV28 and TRBJ1-5, with D tentatively TRBD1 (6 bases). V shed 5 bases and J shed 0 bases, with 11 bases lying between them. Germline V lookup: CDR1 MDHEN, CDR2 SYDVKM. The CDR3 totals 15 residues.

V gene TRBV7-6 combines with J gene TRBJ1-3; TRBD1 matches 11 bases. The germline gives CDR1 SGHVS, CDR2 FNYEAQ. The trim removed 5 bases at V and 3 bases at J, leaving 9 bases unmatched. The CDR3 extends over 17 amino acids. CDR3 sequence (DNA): TGTGCCAGCAGCCCCGGGACAGGGGGTCTAGGTGGAAACACCATATATTTT. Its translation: CASSPGTGGLGGNTIYF. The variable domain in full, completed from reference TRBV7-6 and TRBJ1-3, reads GAGVSQSPRYKVTKRGQDVALRCDPISGHVSLYWYRQALGQGPEFLTYFNYEAQQDKSGLPNDRFSAERPEGSISTLTIQRTEQRDSAMYRCASSPGTGGLGGNTIYFGEGSWLTVV.

In DNA, the CDR3 is TGCGCCAGCAGCCTTTCCGAAGGGGTAGACGGGGAGCTGTTTTTT. Translation: CASSLSEGVDGELFF. J is TRBJ2-2 and V is TRBV4-1; perhaps TRBD1 as D (5 bases). With 4 bases removed from V and 7 bases from J, the gap between germline ends came to 16 bases. The CDR3 covers 15 residues. Germline V gives CDR1 MGHRA, CDR2 YSYEKL.

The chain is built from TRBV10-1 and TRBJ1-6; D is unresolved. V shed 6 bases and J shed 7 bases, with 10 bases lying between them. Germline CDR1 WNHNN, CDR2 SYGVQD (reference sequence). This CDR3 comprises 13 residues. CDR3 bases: TGCGCCAGCAGCCCCAGGAAGAATTCACCCCTCCACTTT. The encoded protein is CASSPRKNSPLHF.

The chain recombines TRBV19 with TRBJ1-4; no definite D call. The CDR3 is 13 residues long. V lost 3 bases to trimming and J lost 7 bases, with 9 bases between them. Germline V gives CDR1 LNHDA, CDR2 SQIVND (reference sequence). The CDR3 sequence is CASSIARGEKLFF. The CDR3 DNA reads TGTGCCAGTAGTATTGCACGGGGTGAAAAACTGTTTTTT.

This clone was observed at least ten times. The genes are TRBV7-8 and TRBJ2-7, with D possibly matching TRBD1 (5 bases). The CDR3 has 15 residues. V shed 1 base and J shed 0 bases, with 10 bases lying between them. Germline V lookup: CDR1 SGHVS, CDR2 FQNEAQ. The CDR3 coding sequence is TGTGCCAGCAGCTTAGTTCAGGGTCCCTCCTACGAGCAGTACTTC. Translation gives CASSLVQGPSYEQYF. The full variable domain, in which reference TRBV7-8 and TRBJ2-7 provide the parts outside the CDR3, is GAGVSQSPRYKVAKRGQDVALRCDPISGHVSLFWYQQALGQGPEFLTYFQNEAQLDKSGLPSDRFFAERPEGSVSTLKIQRTQQEDSAVYLCASSLVQGPSYEQYFGPGTRLTVT.

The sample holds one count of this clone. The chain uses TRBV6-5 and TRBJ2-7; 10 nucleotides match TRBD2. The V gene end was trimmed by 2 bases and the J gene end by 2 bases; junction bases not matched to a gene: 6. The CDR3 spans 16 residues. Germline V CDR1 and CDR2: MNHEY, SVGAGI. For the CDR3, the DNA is TGTGCCAGCAGTTACCGACTAGCGGGTGTAACCTACGAGCAGTACTTC. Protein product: CASSYRLAGVTYEQYF.

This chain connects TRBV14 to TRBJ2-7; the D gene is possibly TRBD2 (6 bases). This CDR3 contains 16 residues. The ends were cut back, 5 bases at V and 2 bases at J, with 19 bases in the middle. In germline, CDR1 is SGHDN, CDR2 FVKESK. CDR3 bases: TGTGCCAGCAGCGAACACTTGTACGGGAGTCCCTACGAGCAGTACTTC. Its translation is CASSEHLYGSPYEQYF.

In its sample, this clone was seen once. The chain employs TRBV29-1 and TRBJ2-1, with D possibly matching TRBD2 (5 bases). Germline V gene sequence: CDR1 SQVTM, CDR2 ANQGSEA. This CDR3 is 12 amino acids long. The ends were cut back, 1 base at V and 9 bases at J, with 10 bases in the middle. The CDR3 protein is CSVEGLAFEQFF. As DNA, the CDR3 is TGCAGCGTTGAAGGCCTAGCCTTTGAGCAGTTCTTC.

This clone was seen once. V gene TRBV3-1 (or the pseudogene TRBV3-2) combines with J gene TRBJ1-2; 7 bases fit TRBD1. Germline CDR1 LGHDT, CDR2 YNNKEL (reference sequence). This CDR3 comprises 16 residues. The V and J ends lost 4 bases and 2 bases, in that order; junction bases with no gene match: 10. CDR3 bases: TGTGCCAGCAGCCGAGGGGGAGGACAGGAGAACTATGGCTACACCTTC. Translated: CASSRGGGQENYGYTF.

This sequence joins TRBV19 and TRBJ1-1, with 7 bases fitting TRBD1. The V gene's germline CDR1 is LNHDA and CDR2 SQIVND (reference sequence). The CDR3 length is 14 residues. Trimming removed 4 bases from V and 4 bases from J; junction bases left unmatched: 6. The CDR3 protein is CASSNRQGGTEAFF. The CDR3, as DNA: TGTGCCAGTAGTAACCGACAGGGAGGCACTGAAGCTTTCTTT.

CDR3 bases: TGCGCCAGCAGCTGGCAGGGGGATAATGGCTACACCTTC. Its translation: CASSWQGDNGYTF. The genes are TRBV5-1 and TRBJ1-2; 7 bases agree with TRBD1. This CDR3 spans 13 amino acids. The junction had 5 bases not matched to a gene; V was cut back by 3 bases and J by 6 bases. Germline V gives CDR1 SGHRS, CDR2 YFSETQ.

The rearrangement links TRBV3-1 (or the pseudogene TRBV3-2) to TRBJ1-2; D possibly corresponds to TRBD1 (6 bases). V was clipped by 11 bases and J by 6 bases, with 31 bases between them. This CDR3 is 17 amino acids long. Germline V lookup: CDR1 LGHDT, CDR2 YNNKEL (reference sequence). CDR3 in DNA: TGTGCCTCCCATGGCTCTGCAGGGGACATTGGGACCCATGGCTACACCTTC. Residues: CASHGSAGDIGTHGYTF.

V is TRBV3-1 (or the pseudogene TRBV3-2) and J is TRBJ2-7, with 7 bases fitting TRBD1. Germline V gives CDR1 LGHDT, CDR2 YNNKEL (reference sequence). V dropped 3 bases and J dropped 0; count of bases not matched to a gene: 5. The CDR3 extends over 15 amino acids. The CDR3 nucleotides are TGTGCCAGCAGCCACGGGACAGTGAGCTCCTACGAGCAGTACTTC. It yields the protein CASSHGTVSSYEQYF.

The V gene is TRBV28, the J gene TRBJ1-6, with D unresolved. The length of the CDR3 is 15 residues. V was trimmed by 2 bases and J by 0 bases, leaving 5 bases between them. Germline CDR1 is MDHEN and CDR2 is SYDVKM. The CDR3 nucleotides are TGTGCCAGCAGTTTAGGGAGCTCCTATAATTCACCCCTCCACTTT. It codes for CASSLGSSYNSPLHF. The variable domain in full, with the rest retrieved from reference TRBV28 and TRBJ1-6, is DVKVTQSSRYLVKRTGEKVFLECVQDMDHENMFWYRQDPGLGLRLIYFSYDVKMKEKGDIPEGYSVSREKKERFSLILESASTNQTSMYLCASSLGSSYNSPLHFGNGTRLTVT.